This section outlines one T cell receptor (beta chain) sequence together with its context. Its antigen is not identified. The data originate from a study of cytomegalovirus exposure and HLA in healthy donors. Regarding the study as a whole: Some V segments could not be told apart, so they were left out, TRBV6-2 and TRBV6-3 among them.

Participants comprised healthy donors of bone marrow. From germline, CDR1 is SGHTA and CDR2 FQGNSA. V lost 5 bases and J lost 0, with 11 bases in between. CDR3 length equals 15 residues. Both 60 Vbeta primers and 13 Jbeta primers went into the PCR. Profiled with immunoSEQ multiplex PCR; TCRdb holds only in-frame clones, not every one. The repertoire holds 300,000 or so clones, with 84% as singletons. The sequenced material came from PBMCs. The clonotype was recovered from a woman in her 40s in good health and CMV-seropositive. The chain couples TRBV7-2 to TRBJ2-1; D ambiguous. The CDR3 DNA reads as TGTGCCAGCAGCCCCGGCGTAGCCTCCTACAATGAGCAGTTCTTC. Its protein is CASSPGVASYNEQFF.